This entry lists 17 T cell receptor beta chains sequenced from one sample in a study of cytomegalovirus exposure and HLA in healthy donors. A multiplex PCR was run with 60 Vbeta primers and 13 Jbeta primers. Only in-frame clones appear in the TCRdb table, and some are missing; sequencing was by immunoSEQ multiplex PCR. The profile shows 120,000 or so clones, 80% of them singletons. Sequenced material: PBMCs. Receptor source: a man aged 25 to 45 in good health and CMV-seronegative.

V is TRBV19 and J is TRBJ2-1, with 10 positions matching TRBD2. V shed 6 bases, J shed 3 bases, and the junction held 8 bases outside the gene matches. Looked up from germline, CDR1 is LNHDA and CDR2 is SQIVND (reference sequence). This CDR3 has 16 residues. For the CDR3, the DNA is TGTGCCAGTAGAAACCCGCTAGCGGGAGTCTACAATGAGCAGTTCTTC. Encoded protein: CASRNPLAGVYNEQFF.

CDR3: CASRGTYEQYF. CDR3 sequence (DNA): TGTGCCAGCCGGGGGACCTACGAGCAGTACTTC. The chain couples TRBV6-5 to TRBJ2-7; a possible D gene is TRBD2 (6 bases). The V and J ends lost 8 bases and 2 bases respectively, with 7 bases between them. CDR3 size: 11 residues. Germline V CDR1 and CDR2: MNHEY, SVGAGI.

The V call is TRBV14, the J call TRBJ2-7, with a possible D match to TRBD1 (6 bases). Germline assignment: CDR1 SGHDN and CDR2 FVKESK. Trimming removed 8 bases from V and 3 bases from J, with 11 bases in between. CDR3 size: 12 residues. CDR3 in DNA: TGTGCCAGCGGGCGGACAGTCTACGAGCAGTACTTC. This translates into CASGRTVYEQYF.

The CDR3 sequence is CASRTGDSPLSGANVLTF. CDR3 nucleotides: TGTGCCAGTAGAACCGGGGACAGCCCTCTCTCTGGGGCCAACGTCCTGACTTTC. V is TRBV19 and J is TRBJ2-6; 7 nucleotides agree with TRBD1. Germline trimming cut 6 bases from V and 0 bases from J; bases unmatched to any gene: 11. This CDR3 comprises 18 residues. Per the germline V gene, CDR1 is LNHDA and CDR2 is SQIVND (reference sequence).

This clone was seen a few times. The J gene is TRBJ1-1, the V gene TRBV2; 8 bases align to TRBD1. Germline CDR1 SNHLY, CDR2 FYNNEI. The CDR3 loop spans 13 amino acids. V was pared by 9 bases and J by 6 bases, with 9 bases of the junction left unmatched. This chain's CDR3 is CARGGRGRPEAFF. CDR3 nucleotides: TGTGCCAGGGGAGGCAGGGGGCGGCCTGAAGCTTTCTTT.

The chain employs TRBV6-1 and TRBJ2-5; no clear D. Germline V CDR1 and CDR2: MNHNS, SASEGT. The CDR3 contains 11 residues. Trimming took off 8 bases at V and 5 bases at J, with 9 bases between the two ends. CDR3 residues: CASPTGETQYF. In nucleotides, the CDR3 is TGTGCCAGCCCCACCGGGGAGACCCAGTACTTC.

This clone occurred a few times. V gene TRBV5-4 combines with J gene TRBJ1-1, with 8 bases aligning to TRBD1. The V and J ends lost 4 bases and 1 base, in that order; junction bases with no gene match: 3. The CDR3 consists of 14 residues. Germline V gives CDR1 SGHNT, CDR2 YYREEE (reference sequence). CDR3 in amino acids: CASSIGTGNTEAFF. The DNA of the CDR3 is TGTGCCAGCAGCATAGGGACAGGGAACACTGAAGCTTTCTTT. Based on the CDR3 plus reference TRBV5-4 and TRBJ1-1, the full variable domain is ETGVTQSPTHLIKTRGQQVTLRCSSQSGHNTVSWYQQALGQGPQFIFQYYREEENGRGNFPPRFSGLQFPNYSSELNVNALELDDSALYLCASSIGTGNTEAFFGQGTRLTVV.

The chain links TRBV5-6 to TRBJ2-1, with 10 bases aligning to TRBD1. The junction had 13 bases not matched to a gene; V was cut back by 4 bases and J by 9 bases. The CDR3 is 16 residues long. In germline, CDR1 is SGHDT, CDR2 YYEEEE. In DNA, the CDR3 is TGTGCCAGCAGCCCCTCCTGGGACAGGGGTTTTACTGAGCAGTTCTTC. Translation: CASSPSWDRGFTEQFF. Using reference TRBV5-6 and TRBJ2-1 for the parts outside the CDR3, the full variable domain is DAGVTQSPTHLIKTRGQQVTLRCSPKSGHDTVSWYQQALGQGPQFIFQYYEEEERQRGNFPDRFSGHQFPNYSSELNVNALLLGDSALYLCASSPSWDRGFTEQFFGPGTRLTVL.

CDR3 DNA: TGTGCCAGCCGGGGACTAGCGGGTTACACCGGGGAGCTGTTTTTT. Translating it yields CASRGLAGYTGELFF. This chain joins TRBV25-1 and TRBJ2-2, with 12 bases identical to TRBD2. This CDR3 region has 15 residues. J lost 3 bases, V lost 8 bases, and 4 bases had no gene match. Germline CDR1 and CDR2: MGHDK and SYGVNS. The full variable domain, with the rest looked up from reference TRBV25-1 and TRBJ2-2, is EADIYQTPRYLVIGTGKKITLECSQTMGHDKMYWYQQDPGMELHLIHYSYGVNSTEKGDLSSESTVSRIRTEHFPLTLESARPSHTSQYLCASRGLAGYTGELFFGEGSRLTVL.

This clone was picked up a small number of times. The chain combines TRBV18 with TRBJ2-7, with a weak D call TRBD2 (5 bases). Trimming cost V 0 bases and J 4 bases, with 7 bases left between them. Germline V gene data show CDR1 as KGHSH and CDR2 as LQKENI. The CDR3 sequence is 13 residues long. The DNA for the CDR3 is TGTGCCAGCTCACCACCCGGGATTTACGAGCAGTACTTC. Translating it yields CASSPPGIYEQYF.

The chain is built from TRBV14 and TRBJ1-4, with D possibly matching TRBD1 (5 bases). The CDR3 extends over 16 amino acids. Germline CDR1 reads SGHDN; CDR2 reads FVKESK. V was trimmed by 0 bases and J by 4 bases, leaving 12 bases between them. The CDR3 DNA reads TGTGCCAGCAGCCAAGAATGGGCAGGGCGTAATGAAAAACTGTTTTTT. Its protein is CASSQEWAGRNEKLFF.

The chain uses TRBV5-1 and TRBJ2-7; possibly TRBD2 for D (6 bases). CDR3 length equals 13 residues. Germline CDR1 reads SGHRS; CDR2 reads YFSETQ. V shed 7 bases and J shed 4 bases, with 15 bases lying between them. The CDR3 coding sequence is TGCGCCAGCGGACTCGGGAGTGGATACGAGCAGTACTTC. Translation gives CASGLGSGYEQYF.

This clone appeared a single time. J is TRBJ2-1 and V is TRBV7-9; 11 nucleotides agree with TRBD2. J gave up 3 bases and V 2 bases, and 9 bases lay outside the gene matches. The length of the CDR3 is 18 residues. Germline loops: CDR1 SEHNR, CDR2 FQNEAQ (reference sequence). DNA for the CDR3: TGTGCCAGCAGCTTAAAACACCGACTAGCGGGAATCTACAATGAGCAGTTCTTC. As protein: CASSLKHRLAGIYNEQFF.

J is TRBJ2-2 and V is TRBV7-8; 7 bases agree with TRBD2. CDR1 and CDR2 from the germline V gene are SGHVS and FQNEAQ. This CDR3 has 16 residues. Germline trimming cut 5 bases from V and 2 bases from J; bases unmatched to any gene: 8. The CDR3 spells CASSRTGLYNTGELFF. The CDR3 nucleotides are TGTGCCAGCAGCCGTACGGGACTATACAACACCGGGGAGCTGTTTTTT.

The chain is built from TRBV6-5 and TRBJ2-7, with D possibly matching TRBD1 (6 bases). V gave up 1 base and J gave up 3 bases, with 16 bases separating them. Germline V CDR1 and CDR2: MNHEY, SVGAGI. The CDR3 totals 16 residues. DNA of the CDR3: TGTGCCAGCAGTTACTATGGTTCAGGGGCGAACTACGAGCAGTACTTC. It yields the protein CASSYYGSGANYEQYF.

The chain uses TRBV19 and TRBJ2-3, with D tentatively TRBD1 (5 bases). The germline V gene has CDR1 LNHDA and CDR2 SQIVND (reference sequence). Between the trimmed V and J ends, which lost 5 bases and 2 bases, there was a span of 11 bases. CDR3 length: 14 residues. The CDR3 region has the DNA TGTGCCAGTAGTCCCAGGGCCTCCACAGATACGCAGTATTTT. It translates to CASSPRASTDTQYF.

This clone showed up just a few times. V gene TRBV5-6 combines with J gene TRBJ1-4; D call uncertain. The germline CDR1 and CDR2 sequences are SGHDT and YYEEEE. CDR3 size: 16 residues. The V end lost 0 bases, the J end lost 5 bases, and 14 bases lay between the germline ends. CDR3 sequence (DNA): TGTGCCAGCAGCTTGGCCTGGGTACCCGGGAATGAAAAACTGTTTTTT. Residues: CASSLAWVPGNEKLFF.